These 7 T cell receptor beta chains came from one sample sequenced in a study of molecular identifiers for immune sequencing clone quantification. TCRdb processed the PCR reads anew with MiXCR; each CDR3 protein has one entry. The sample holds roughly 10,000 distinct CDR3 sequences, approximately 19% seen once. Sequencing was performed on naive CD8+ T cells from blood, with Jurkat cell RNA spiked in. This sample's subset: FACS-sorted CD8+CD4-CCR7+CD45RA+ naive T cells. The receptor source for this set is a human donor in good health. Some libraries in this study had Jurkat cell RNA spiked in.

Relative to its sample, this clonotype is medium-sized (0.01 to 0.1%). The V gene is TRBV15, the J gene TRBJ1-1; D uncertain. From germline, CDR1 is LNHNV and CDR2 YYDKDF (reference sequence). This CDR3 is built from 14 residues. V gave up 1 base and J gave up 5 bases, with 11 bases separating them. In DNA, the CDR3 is TGTGCCACCAGCAGAGTGGCGGGAGGGACTGAAGCTTTCTTT. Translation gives CATSRVAGGTEAFF.

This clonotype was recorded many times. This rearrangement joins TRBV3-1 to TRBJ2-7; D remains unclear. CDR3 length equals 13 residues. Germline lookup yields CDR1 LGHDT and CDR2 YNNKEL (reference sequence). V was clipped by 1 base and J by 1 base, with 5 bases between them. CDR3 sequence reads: CASSQVESYEQYF. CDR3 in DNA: TGTGCCAGCAGCCAAGTAGAATCCTACGAGCAGTACTTC.

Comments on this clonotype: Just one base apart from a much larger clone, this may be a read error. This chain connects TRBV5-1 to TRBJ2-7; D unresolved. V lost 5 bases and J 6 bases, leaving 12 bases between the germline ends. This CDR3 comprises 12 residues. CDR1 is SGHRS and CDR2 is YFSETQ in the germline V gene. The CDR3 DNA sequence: TGCGCCAGCAGAGACTTCACCTTCGAGCAGTACTTC. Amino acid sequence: CASRDFTFEQYF.

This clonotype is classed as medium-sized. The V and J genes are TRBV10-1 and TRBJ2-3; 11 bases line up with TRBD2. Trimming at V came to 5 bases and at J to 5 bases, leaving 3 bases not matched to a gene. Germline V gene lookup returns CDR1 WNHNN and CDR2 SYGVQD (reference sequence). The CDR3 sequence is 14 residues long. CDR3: CASSRLAGGDTQYF. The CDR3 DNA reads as TGCGCCAGCAGTCGTCTAGCGGGAGGAGATACGCAGTATTTT.

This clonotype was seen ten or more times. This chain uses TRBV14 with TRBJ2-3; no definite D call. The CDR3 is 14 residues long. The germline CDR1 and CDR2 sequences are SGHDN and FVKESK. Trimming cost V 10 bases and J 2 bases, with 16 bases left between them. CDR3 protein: CATEQWEFTDTQYF. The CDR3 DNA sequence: TGTGCCACCGAACAATGGGAATTCACAGATACGCAGTATTTT.

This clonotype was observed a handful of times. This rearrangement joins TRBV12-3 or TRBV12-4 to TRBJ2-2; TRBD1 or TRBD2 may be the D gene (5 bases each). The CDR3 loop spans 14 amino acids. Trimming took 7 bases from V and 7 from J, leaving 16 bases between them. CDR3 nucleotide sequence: TGTGCCAGCACCTATTACGGGGCTGGCGGGGAGCTGTTTTTT. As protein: CASTYYGAGGELFF.

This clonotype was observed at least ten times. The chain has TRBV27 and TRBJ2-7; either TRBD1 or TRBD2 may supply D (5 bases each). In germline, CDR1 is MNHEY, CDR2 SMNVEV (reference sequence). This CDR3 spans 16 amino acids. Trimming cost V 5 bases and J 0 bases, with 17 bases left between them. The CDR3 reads CASSQSQGPLSYEQYF. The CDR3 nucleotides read TGTGCCAGCAGTCAGTCCCAGGGACCACTCTCCTACGAGCAGTACTTC.